This is a list of T cell receptor beta chains from one sample in a study of blood T cell repertoires in COVID-19. TCRdb's table, derived via immunoSEQ multiplex PCR, lists solely in-frame clones and lacks some. The table lists fewer than 25,000 clones, 90% of them singletons, with roughly 2.5% in the top ten. The sequencing input was peripheral blood. These receptors were collected from a man aged 65 to 85 with acute or convalescent COVID-19. The CDR3 runs from the conserved cysteine through the conserved F or W. Size tells how often a clone was seen (once, few, many) or the class of an expanded clone, and some rows leave it out.

V	size	J	CDR3
TRBV4-1	-	TRBJ2-2	CASRDTGEDTGELFF
TRBV28	once	TRBJ1-1	CASTGVTEAFF
TRBV4-1	-	TRBJ1-3	CASSQGAGGISGNTIYF
TRBV5-4	once	TRBJ2-1	CASSREPMTYNEQFF
TRBV14	-	TRBJ2-1	CASSQDSSWYNEQFF
TRBV27	-	TRBJ2-1	CAGKSIAKTPPPYNEQFF
TRBV18	-	TRBJ1-1	CASSGQLNTEAFF
TRBV5-4	-	TRBJ1-2	CASSLWDRVDYGYTF
TRBV7-9	once	TRBJ2-2	CASSGLAGGSGELFF
TRBV29-1	-	TRBJ2-3	CSVGQGTDTQYF
TRBV28	-	TRBJ2-1	CASSSPAGGEYNEQFF
TRBV15	once	TRBJ2-6	CATSWGGRYSGANVLTF
TRBV6-1	-	TRBJ1-6	CASSDRINSPLHF
TRBV24-1	-	TRBJ1-1	CATSDPGQAAFF
TRBV7-2	-	TRBJ1-6	CASSFSTGKGNSPLHF
TRBV4-2	-	TRBJ1-2	CASSQEGQGARGYTF
TRBV5-4	-	TRBJ2-7	CASSKERGSISYEQYF
TRBV7-2	-	TRBJ2-2	CASSPGTGRRGELFF
TRBV3-1/TRBV3-2	-	TRBJ2-7	CASSRNSGAAVYEQYF
TRBV6-5	-	TRBJ2-7	CASSYRDRGFYEQYF
TRBV18	-	TRBJ1-6	CASSVGNSYNSPLHF
TRBV6-6	once	TRBJ1-2	CASTRQGKQGSYGYTF
TRBV7-2	-	TRBJ1-1	CASSSQQIMNTEAFF
TRBV28	-	TRBJ1-2	CASSPLGSGGGYTF
TRBV5-5	-	TRBJ1-4	CASSSRQPVPLFF
TRBV29-1	-	TRBJ2-1	CSVRSGYNEQFF
TRBV2	few	TRBJ2-7	CASSGEYEQYF
TRBV24-1	-	TRBJ2-3	CATSGLRTGGPLSEDTQYF
TRBV10-3	-	TRBJ2-7	CATMGTTGGMIIEQYF
TRBV6-5	-	TRBJ1-3	CATTAGNTIYF
TRBV6-5	-	TRBJ1-2	CASSYGSYGYTF
TRBV7-2	-	TRBJ2-2	CASSFSGGDTGELFF
TRBV7-9	-	TRBJ2-5	CASSFGLAGGEETQYF
TRBV18	-	TRBJ2-1	CASSPSSLGGNEQFF
TRBV5-1	-	TRBJ1-3	CASSSQGAGNTIYF
TRBV2	-	TRBJ2-7	CASSGALQATGRRYF
TRBV6-5	-	TRBJ1-6	CASMGGNSPLHF
TRBV28	-	TRBJ1-1	CASSLPSTGGRTEAFF
TRBV29-1	-	TRBJ2-7	CSVVTIRGYYEQYF
TRBV5-4	-	TRBJ2-7	CASSSSREQYF
TRBV5-8	-	TRBJ2-5	CASSLAFRAETQYF
TRBV2	-	TRBJ1-2	CASSSGTGSSNYGYTF
TRBV29-1	-	TRBJ2-3	CSVVPTSGSTDTQYF
TRBV10-3	-	TRBJ2-7	CAISEFTGYEQYF
TRBV19	-	TRBJ1-1	CASSISGGGGTEAFF
TRBV6-5	-	TRBJ1-1	CASSYSRNTEAFF
TRBV18	-	TRBJ1-5	CASSTSTGSNQPQHF
TRBV5-1	-	TRBJ2-7	CASSLGPVSYEQYF
TRBV7-2	-	TRBJ1-4	CASSLTLQGGKLFF
TRBV5-1	-	TRBJ1-3	CASSLAGRDRAIGNTIYF
TRBV5-6	once	TRBJ1-2	CASSFGGQGVLGYTF
TRBV6-6	-	TRBJ2-6	CASINTGANVLTF
TRBV9	-	TRBJ2-2	CASSVELALNTGELFF
TRBV2	-	TRBJ1-2	CATEGDRGSGYTF
TRBV5-1	-	TRBJ1-2	CASSLSGSPSYGYTF
TRBV3-1/TRBV3-2	-	TRBJ2-1	CASSPLPYTSGRIGEQFF
TRBV4-1	-	TRBJ1-1	CASSRGSSTEAFF